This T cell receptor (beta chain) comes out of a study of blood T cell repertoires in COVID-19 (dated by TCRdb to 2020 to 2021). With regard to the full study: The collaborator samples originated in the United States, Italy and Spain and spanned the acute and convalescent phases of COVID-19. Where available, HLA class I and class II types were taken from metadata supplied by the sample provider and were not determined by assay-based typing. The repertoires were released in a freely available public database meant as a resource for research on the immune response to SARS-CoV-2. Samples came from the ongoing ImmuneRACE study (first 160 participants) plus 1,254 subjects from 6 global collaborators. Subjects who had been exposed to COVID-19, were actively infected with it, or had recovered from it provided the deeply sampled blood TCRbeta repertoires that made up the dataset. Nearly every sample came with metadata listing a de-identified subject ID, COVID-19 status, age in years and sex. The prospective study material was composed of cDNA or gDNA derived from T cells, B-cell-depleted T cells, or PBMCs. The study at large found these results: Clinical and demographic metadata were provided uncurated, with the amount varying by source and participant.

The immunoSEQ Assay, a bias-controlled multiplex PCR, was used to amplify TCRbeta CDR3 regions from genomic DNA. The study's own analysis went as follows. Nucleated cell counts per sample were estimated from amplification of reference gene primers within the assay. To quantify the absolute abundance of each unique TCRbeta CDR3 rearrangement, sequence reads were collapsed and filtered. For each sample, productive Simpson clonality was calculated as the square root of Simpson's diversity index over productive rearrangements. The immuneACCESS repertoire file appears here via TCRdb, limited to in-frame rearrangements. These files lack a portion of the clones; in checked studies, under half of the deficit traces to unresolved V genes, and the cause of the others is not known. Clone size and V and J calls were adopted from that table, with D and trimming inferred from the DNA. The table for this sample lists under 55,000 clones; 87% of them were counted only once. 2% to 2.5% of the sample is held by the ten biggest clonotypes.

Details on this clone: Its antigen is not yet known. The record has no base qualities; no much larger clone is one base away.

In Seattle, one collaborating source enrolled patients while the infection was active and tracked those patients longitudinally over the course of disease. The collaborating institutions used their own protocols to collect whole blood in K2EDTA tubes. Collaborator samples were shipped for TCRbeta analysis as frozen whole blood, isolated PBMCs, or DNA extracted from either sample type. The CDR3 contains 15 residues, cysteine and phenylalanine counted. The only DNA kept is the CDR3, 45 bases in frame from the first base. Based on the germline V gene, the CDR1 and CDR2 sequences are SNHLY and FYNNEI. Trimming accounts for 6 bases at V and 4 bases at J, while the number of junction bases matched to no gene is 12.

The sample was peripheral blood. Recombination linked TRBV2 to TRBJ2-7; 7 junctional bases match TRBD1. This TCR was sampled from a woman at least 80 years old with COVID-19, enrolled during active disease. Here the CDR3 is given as CASRSAYRGPYEQYF. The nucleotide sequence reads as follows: TGTGCCAGCAGGTCCGCGTACAGGGGACCTTACGAGCAGTACTTC.